Presented here are 27 T cell receptor beta chains from one specimen sequenced in a study of shared clonotypes between healthy human individuals. The data were produced by immunoSEQ multiplex PCR, yet TCRdb's version contains in-frame clones alone and is incomplete. The sample lists 90,000 to 100,000 clones, roughly half seen once, with approximately 16% in the top ten. Material for sequencing was PBMCs. All receptors come from a woman between 40 and 50 years old in good health. Some clones in this sample may be carry-over from other donors' samples.

The chain couples TRBV28 to TRBJ2-7; unclear D gene. Germline lookup yields CDR1 MDHEN and CDR2 SYDVKM. The CDR3 covers 15 residues. Trimming removed 5 bases at V and 3 bases at J, with 17 bases between. CDR3 protein: CASSGRSGRFYEQYF. CDR3 nucleotide sequence: TGTGCCAGCAGTGGACGATCCGGGCGGTTCTACGAGCAGTACTTC.

This chain joins TRBV6-4 and TRBJ2-5; 7 bases match TRBD1. Looked up from germline, CDR1 is MRHNA and CDR2 is SNTAGT. CDR3 length equals 15 residues. Losses at the gene ends were 5 bases for V and 2 bases for J; bases not matched to a gene: 8. The CDR3 nucleotides are TGTGCCAGCAGTATGTATCCGGGACAGCAAGAGACCCAGTACTTC. Protein product: CASSMYPGQQETQYF.

V usage is TRBV9 and J usage is TRBJ2-2, with TRBD1 matching over 8 bases. The CDR3 contains 16 residues. V was clipped by 3 bases and J by 0 bases; unmatched bases: 4. Germline-derived CDR1 and CDR2 are SGDLS and YYNGEE. The CDR3 spells CASSAGQGANTGELFF. The DNA of the CDR3 is TGTGCCAGCAGCGCCGGACAGGGCGCGAACACCGGGGAGCTGTTTTTT. Using reference TRBV9 and TRBJ2-2 for the parts outside the CDR3, the full variable domain is DSGVTQTPKHLITATGQRVTLRCSPRSGDLSVYWYQQSLDQGLQFLIQYYNGEERAKGNILERFSAQQFPDLHSELNLSSLELGDSALYFCASSAGQGANTGELFFGEGSRLTVL.

The V gene is TRBV5-4, the J gene TRBJ1-6, with D perhaps matching TRBD1 (6 bases). The germline V gene encodes CDR1 SGHNT and CDR2 YYREEE (reference sequence). This CDR3 spans 15 amino acids. Trimming took 2 bases from V and 10 from J, leaving 16 bases between them. CDR3 region: CASSFQTGQASPLHF. CDR3 in DNA: TGTGCCAGCAGCTTCCAGACAGGCCAAGCGTCACCCCTCCACTTT.

V is TRBV6-1 and J is TRBJ1-1; possibly TRBD1 for D (6 bases). CDR1 is MNHNS and CDR2 is SASEGT in the germline V gene. Trimming removed 3 bases from V and 5 bases from J, with 10 bases in between. The CDR3 totals 13 residues. The CDR3 spells CASSDRGGTEAFF. The CDR3 DNA sequence: TGTGCCAGCAGTGATAGGGGGGGTACTGAAGCTTTCTTT.

Notes on this clone: A far larger clone is only one base removed, so a read error is likely. The V gene is TRBV30, the J gene TRBJ1-5; 7 positions match TRBD1. CDR1 and CDR2 from the germline V gene are GTSNPN and SVGIG (reference sequence). V shed 5 bases, J shed 2 bases, and the junction held 12 bases outside the gene matches. The CDR3 has 16 residues. This chain's CDR3 is CAWGRRGRHGNQPQHF. CDR3 nucleotide sequence: TGTGCCTGGGGCCGCAGGGGGAGGCATGGCAATCAGCCCCAGCATTTT.

This clone was seen repeatedly, ten times or more. This chain connects TRBV5-4 to TRBJ2-5; 8 nucleotides match TRBD2. The V and J ends lost 5 bases and 2 bases, in that order; junction bases with no gene match: 5. This CDR3 contains 14 residues. The germline V gene has CDR1 SGHNT and CDR2 YYREEE (reference sequence). The CDR3 nucleotides read TGTGCCAGCAGGACCAGCGGGAGACAAGAGACCCAGTACTTC. It codes for CASRTSGRQETQYF.

This clone was seen repeatedly, ten times or more. The chain employs TRBV4-2 and TRBJ2-3; 7 bases align to TRBD2. This CDR3 comprises 15 residues. The germline V gene has CDR1 LGHNA and CDR2 YNFKEQ. With 5 bases clipped from V and 6 bases from J, the junction kept 11 bases outside the gene matches. The CDR3 protein is CASSSELGGTDTQYF. The CDR3 DNA follows: TGTGCCAGCAGCTCAGAACTGGGGGGGACGGATACGCAGTATTTT.

V is TRBV5-6 and J is TRBJ1-2; maybe TRBD1 (6 bases). There are 12 residues in the CDR3. V was shortened by 2 bases and J by 13 bases, with 15 bases between the two germline ends. Germline-derived CDR1 and CDR2 are SGHDT and YYEEEE. CDR3 in DNA: TGTGCCAGCAGCTTCGGGCAGGGGCTAGGCACCTTC. This translates into CASSFGQGLGTF.

The table lists this clone with many counts. The rearrangement uses TRBV27 and TRBJ2-5; 10 bases align to TRBD1. CDR1 is MNHEY and CDR2 is SMNVEV in the germline V gene (reference sequence). The CDR3 is made up of 14 amino acids. J lost 6 bases, V lost 8 bases, and 9 bases had no gene match. DNA of the CDR3: TGTGCCAGCTTTCCGACAGGGGGCGCGAAGACCCAGTACTTC. This sequence encodes CASFPTGGAKTQYF.

In its sample, this clone was seen a few times. The genes are TRBV27 and TRBJ2-7, with 8 nucleotides matching TRBD2. This CDR3 spans 14 amino acids. Germline V gene sequence: CDR1 MNHEY, CDR2 SMNVEV (reference sequence). The V and J ends lost 5 bases and 7 bases, in that order; junction bases with no gene match: 10. The CDR3 bases are TGTGCCAGCAGTATGATAGCGGGATCGGGTGAGCAGTACTTC. The encoded protein is CASSMIAGSGEQYF.

The rearrangement uses TRBV28 and TRBJ2-7; D remains unclear. The CDR3 has 9 amino acids. Germline V CDR1 and CDR2: MDHEN, SYDVKM. The CDR3 bases are TGTTGGGCGAATAACGAGCAGTACTTC. Translated, it gives CWANNEQYF. The full variable domain, with the rest looked up from reference TRBV28 and TRBJ2-7, is DVKVTQSSRYLVKRTGEKVFLECVQDMDHENMFWYRQDPGLGLRLIYFSYDVKMKEKGDIPEGYSVSREKKERFSLILESASTNQTSMYLCWANNEQYFGPGTRLTVT.

This clone was seen many times. The gene calls are TRBV4-1 and TRBJ1-5; perhaps TRBD1 as D (6 bases). The germline V gene has CDR1 MGHRA and CDR2 YSYEKL. Trimming took 4 bases from V and 7 from J, leaving 11 bases between them. The length of the CDR3 is 13 residues. The CDR3 DNA reads TGCGCCAGCAGCCCAGGGGTGGGACAGCCCCAGCATTTT. It translates to CASSPGVGQPQHF.

This rearrangement joins TRBV2 to TRBJ2-5; unclear D gene. Trimming removed 2 bases at V and 3 bases at J, with 10 bases between. This CDR3 is 14 amino acids long. CDR1 and CDR2 (germline): SNHLY, FYNNEI. CDR3 DNA sequence: TGTGCCAGCAGTGAAATGCCCGGAAAAGAGACCCAGTACTTC. Translating it yields CASSEMPGKETQYF.

This clone was counted once. Possible read error: a much larger clone is one base away. This sequence joins TRBV6-1 and TRBJ1-4; perhaps TRBD1 as D (6 bases). Trimming shortened V by 2 bases and J by 7 bases, and 14 bases separated the two germline ends. The V gene's germline CDR1 is MNHNS and CDR2 SASEGT. The CDR3 consists of 15 residues. The CDR3 is CASSEIAGVAEKLFF. The CDR3 nucleotides read TGTGCCAGCAGTGAAATTGCAGGGGTTGCTGAAAAACTGTTTTTT.

The chain joins TRBV7-8 to TRBJ2-5; 10 bases line up with TRBD2. Germline V gives CDR1 SGHVS, CDR2 FQNEAQ. The CDR3 covers 14 residues. The J segment lost 2 bases and the V segment lost 5 bases, leaving 2 bases of the junction unmatched. This CDR3 reads CASSHSGGQETQYF. Here the CDR3 DNA reads TGTGCCAGCAGCCATAGCGGGGGGCAAGAGACCCAGTACTTC.

This clone was found many times. The gene calls are TRBV2 and TRBJ2-7, with 9 bases lining up with TRBD2. Germline CDR1 and CDR2: SNHLY and FYNNEI. CDR3 size: 15 residues. V trimming: 4 bases; J trimming: 2 bases; junction bases outside the gene matches: 6. This CDR3 reads CASSVPSGITYEQYF. The CDR3 bases are TGTGCCAGCAGTGTCCCTAGCGGGATTACCTACGAGCAGTACTTC.

This chain connects TRBV6-1 to TRBJ2-3, with D possibly being TRBD1 (6 bases). Trimming removed 6 bases from V and 12 bases from J, with 13 bases in between. This CDR3 has 11 residues. CDR1 and CDR2 from the germline V gene are MNHNS and SASEGT. The CDR3: CASSGQHSQYF. The CDR3 nucleotides are TGTGCCAGCAGCGGACAGCACTCCCAGTATTTT.

The chain carries TRBV28 and TRBJ2-7; 8 bases align to TRBD1. This CDR3 is 14 amino acids long. Germline lookup yields CDR1 MDHEN and CDR2 SYDVKM. J was trimmed by 10 bases and V by 7 bases; bases with no gene match: 15. CDR3 sequence: CASNGGRGLSEQYF. The CDR3, as DNA: TGTGCCAGCAACGGGGGCAGGGGGCTATCCGAACAGTACTTC.

This clone was observed a handful of times. The chain carries TRBV6-7 and TRBJ2-3; D not certain. TRBV6-7 is sorted into the ORF group, with uncertain function. V lost 5 bases to trimming and J lost 3 bases, with 9 bases between them. The CDR3 covers 13 residues. The CDR3 loop reads CASSHFTTDTQYF. For the CDR3, the DNA is TGTGCCAGCAGTCACTTCACGACAGATACGCAGTATTTT.

J is TRBJ2-5 and V is TRBV6-1; D is perhaps TRBD2 (6 bases). With 0 bases removed from V and 5 bases from J, the gap between germline ends came to 10 bases. The CDR3 spans 14 residues. Per germline, CDR1 MNHNS and CDR2 SASEGT. The CDR3 here is CASSEAGGFETQYF. In DNA, the CDR3 is TGTGCCAGCAGTGAAGCGGGAGGTTTTGAGACCCAGTACTTC.

This chain joins TRBV2 and TRBJ2-1, with 9 bases aligning to TRBD2. J lost 9 bases, V lost 5 bases, and 8 bases had no gene match. Germline assignment: CDR1 SNHLY and CDR2 FYNNEI. This CDR3 region has 14 residues. This chain's CDR3 is CASSPRTSEGEQFF. For the CDR3, the DNA is TGTGCCAGCAGTCCTCGGACTAGCGAGGGTGAGCAGTTCTTC.

This clone appeared a single time. This chain connects TRBV10-3 to TRBJ1-2, with D tentatively TRBD1 (5 bases). The CDR3 totals 11 residues. The germline gives CDR1 ENHRY, CDR2 SYGVKD. V was shortened by 7 bases and J by 8 bases, with 11 bases between the two germline ends. The DNA of the CDR3 is TGTGCCATCAAGCAGGGAGAAGGCTACACCTTC. Amino acids: CAIKQGEGYTF.

This clone was seen a handful of times. This chain uses TRBV5-6 with TRBJ2-5; D perhaps matches TRBD2 (5 bases). The CDR3 is 16 residues long. With 2 bases removed from V and 11 bases from J, the gap between germline ends came to 25 bases. CDR1 is SGHDT, CDR2 YYEEEE, per germline. The CDR3 spells CASSFPGSGKVGEQYF. DNA of the CDR3: TGTGCCAGCAGCTTCCCGGGTTCGGGGAAGGTGGGAGAGCAGTACTTC.

The gene calls are TRBV11-2 and TRBJ2-5; perhaps TRBD2 as D (6 bases). The J call is uncertain, as TRBJ2-7 better fits the DNA end. The CDR3 totals 15 residues. Germline CDR1 reads SGHAT; CDR2 reads FQNNGV. The CDR3 DNA reads as TGTGCCAGCAGCCATTTTCTAGCGAACCCCTTCGAGCAGTACTTC. Protein sequence: CASSHFLANPFEQYF.

This clone showed up just a few times. The chain uses TRBV6-5 and TRBJ2-3; D gene ambiguous. This CDR3 is built from 13 residues. V shed 5 bases and J shed 1 base, with 7 bases lying between them. Germline V gene sequence: CDR1 MNHEY, CDR2 SVGAGI. DNA for the CDR3: TGTGCCAGCAGTATTCCGGGCACAGATACGCAGTATTTT. Its translation is CASSIPGTDTQYF.

The chain recombines TRBV4-3 with TRBJ1-2, with D possibly matching TRBD1 (6 bases). CDR3 length equals 14 residues. V was trimmed by 3 bases and J by 2 bases, leaving 10 bases between them. Germline V gene sequence: CDR1 LGHNA, CDR2 YSLEER. CDR3 protein: CASSQDRTNYGYTF. Here the CDR3 DNA reads TGCGCCAGCAGCCAGGACAGAACCAACTATGGCTACACCTTC.